This T cell receptor beta chain was retrieved from a study of cytotoxic CD8 clonotypes in ibrutinib-treated CLL. Whole-study results and caveats: Contraction or stability on treatment was seen for public clonotypes, which were uncommon.

V lost 5 bases to trimming and J lost 4 bases, with 18 bases between them. The germline CDR1 and CDR2 sequences are SGHTA and FQGNSA. The length of the CDR3 is 15 residues. Using immunoSEQ multiplex PCR, the repertoire was profiled, and TCRdb retains in-frame clones only, with some absent. The sample comprises 250,000 to 350,000 clones, roughly three quarters of which are singletons, and 5.6% rests with the top ten. About this clone itself: As yet, its antigen is unknown.

The sample here was PBMCs, taken at disease progression, from a patient treated with ibrutinib. This receptor was obtained from a human donor with chronic lymphocytic leukemia. The V gene is TRBV7-2, the J gene TRBJ2-7; D unclear. This CDR3 is CASSLGAAHLYEQYF. The DNA of the CDR3 is TGTGCCAGCAGCCTAGGAGCAGCTCACCTTTACGAGCAGTACTTC.